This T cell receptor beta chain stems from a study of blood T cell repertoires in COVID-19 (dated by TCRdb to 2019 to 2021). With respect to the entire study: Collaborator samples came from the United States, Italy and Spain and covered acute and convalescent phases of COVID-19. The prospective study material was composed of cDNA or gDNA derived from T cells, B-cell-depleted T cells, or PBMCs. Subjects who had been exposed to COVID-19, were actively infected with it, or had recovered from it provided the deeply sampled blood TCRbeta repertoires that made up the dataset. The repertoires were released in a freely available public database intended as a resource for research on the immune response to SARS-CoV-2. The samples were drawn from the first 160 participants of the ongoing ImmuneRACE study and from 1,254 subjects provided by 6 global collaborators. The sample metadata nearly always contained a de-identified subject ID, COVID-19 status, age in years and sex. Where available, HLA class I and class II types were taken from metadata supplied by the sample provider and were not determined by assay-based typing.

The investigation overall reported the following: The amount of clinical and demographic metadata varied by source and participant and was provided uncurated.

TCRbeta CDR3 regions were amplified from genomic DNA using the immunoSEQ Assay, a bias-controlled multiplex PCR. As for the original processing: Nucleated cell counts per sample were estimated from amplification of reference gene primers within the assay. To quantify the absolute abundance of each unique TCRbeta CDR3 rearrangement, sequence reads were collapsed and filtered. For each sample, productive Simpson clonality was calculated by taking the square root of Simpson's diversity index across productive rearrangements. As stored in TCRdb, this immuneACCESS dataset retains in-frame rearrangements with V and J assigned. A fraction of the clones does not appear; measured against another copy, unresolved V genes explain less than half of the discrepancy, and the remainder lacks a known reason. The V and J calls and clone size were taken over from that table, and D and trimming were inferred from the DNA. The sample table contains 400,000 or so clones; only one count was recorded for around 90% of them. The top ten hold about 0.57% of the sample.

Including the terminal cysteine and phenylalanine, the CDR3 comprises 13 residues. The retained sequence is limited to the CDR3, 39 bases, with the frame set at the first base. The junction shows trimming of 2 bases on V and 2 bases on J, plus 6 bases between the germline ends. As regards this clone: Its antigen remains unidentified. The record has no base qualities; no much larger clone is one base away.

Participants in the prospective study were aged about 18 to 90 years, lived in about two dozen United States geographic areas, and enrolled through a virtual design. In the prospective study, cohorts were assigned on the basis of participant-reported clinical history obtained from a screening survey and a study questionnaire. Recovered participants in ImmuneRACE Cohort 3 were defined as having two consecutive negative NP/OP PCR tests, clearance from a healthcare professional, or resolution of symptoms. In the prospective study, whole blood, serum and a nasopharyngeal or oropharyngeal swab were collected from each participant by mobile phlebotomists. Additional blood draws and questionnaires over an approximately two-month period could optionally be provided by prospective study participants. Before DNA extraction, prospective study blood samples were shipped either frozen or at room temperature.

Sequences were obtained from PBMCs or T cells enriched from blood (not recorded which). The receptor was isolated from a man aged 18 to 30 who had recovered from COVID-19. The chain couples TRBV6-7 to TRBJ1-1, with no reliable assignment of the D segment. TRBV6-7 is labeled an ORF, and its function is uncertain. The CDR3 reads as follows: CASSYDSNTEAFF. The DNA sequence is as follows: TGTGCCAGCAGTTACGACTCTAACACTGAAGCTTTCTTT.